Reported below is one TCR beta chain. The sample comes from a study of T cell changes during pregnancy in multiple sclerosis. Repertoires were generated with immunoSEQ multiplex PCR, while TCRdb's copy carries only in-frame clones and drops some. The data hold 25,000 to 30,000 clones, with 75% to 95% observed a single time. Germline CDR1 is SGHNT and CDR2 is YYREEE (reference sequence). V lost 4 bases, J lost 5 bases, and 13 bases lay in between. CDR3 length equals 13 residues. The TCR sequence derives from a female donor with multiple sclerosis, enrolled in a pregnancy study. The input for sequencing was CD8+ T cells from peripheral blood mononuclear cells, taken before pregnancy. The chain uses TRBV5-4 and TRBJ2-7; possibly TRBD1 for D (6 bases). The CDR3 loop reads CASSGQSRDEQYF. The CDR3 region has the DNA TGTGCCAGCAGCGGACAGTCTCGCGACGAGCAGTACTTC.